These T cell receptor beta chains were read from a single sample in a study of CD8+ T cells in alopecia areata. Method: immunoSEQ multiplex PCR; TCRdb's copy keeps in-frame clones and lacks some. The sample has around 150,000 clones; about two thirds are singletons. The sample consisted of CD8+ T cells sorted from blood. The source of these receptors is a human donor in good health. CDR3s leave out the opening cysteine and the closing phenylalanine or tryptophan. Each record gives: J gene, D gene, V gene, CDR3 protein. D genes are given only for firm matches.

j_call: TRBJ2-3; d_call: TRBD2; v_call: TRBV7-2; cdr3_aa: ASSQLAEYTDTQY
j_call: TRBJ2-5; d_call: NA; v_call: TRBV4-1; cdr3_aa: ASSHLGEETQY
j_call: TRBJ2-4; d_call: NA; v_call: TRBV13; cdr3_aa: ASSAGANIQY
j_call: TRBJ2-7; d_call: NA; v_call: TRBV29-1; cdr3_aa: SVETLADEQY
j_call: TRBJ2-5; d_call: NA; v_call: TRBV30; cdr3_aa: AWKGVGETQY
j_call: TRBJ1-2; d_call: NA; v_call: TRBV6-5; cdr3_aa: ASREKGHYGYT
j_call: TRBJ1-1; d_call: NA; v_call: TRBV11-1; cdr3_aa: ASSLRVLLRDTEAF
j_call: TRBJ2-3; d_call: NA; v_call: TRBV9; cdr3_aa: ASSVGAHSTDTQY
j_call: TRBJ1-1; d_call: NA; v_call: TRBV7-6; cdr3_aa: ASSRRQGMNTEAF
j_call: TRBJ2-1; d_call: NA; v_call: TRBV5-1; cdr3_aa: ASSSGISSYNEQF
j_call: TRBJ2-3; d_call: NA; v_call: TRBV29-1; cdr3_aa: SVEVRPLGDTQY
j_call: TRBJ1-3; d_call: NA; v_call: TRBV9; cdr3_aa: ASSVAEGTIY
j_call: TRBJ2-7; d_call: NA; v_call: TRBV29-1; cdr3_aa: SVDDGYSYEQY
j_call: TRBJ2-5; d_call: TRBD1; v_call: TRBV29-1; cdr3_aa: SVEDIWDRDETQY
j_call: TRBJ2-3; d_call: NA; v_call: TRBV15; cdr3_aa: ATSRELGARADTQY
j_call: TRBJ2-1; d_call: NA; v_call: TRBV5-4; cdr3_aa: ASSFGSYNEQF
j_call: TRBJ2-3; d_call: NA; v_call: TRBV4-2; cdr3_aa: ASSQDQVAPSTDTQY
j_call: TRBJ2-2; d_call: NA; v_call: TRBV19; cdr3_aa: ASSIGTFGELF
j_call: TRBJ1-1; d_call: NA; v_call: TRBV6-5; cdr3_aa: ASSLGRYTEAF
j_call: TRBJ1-1; d_call: NA; v_call: TRBV27; cdr3_aa: ASSLLGGQTEAF
j_call: TRBJ1-1; d_call: NA; v_call: TRBV2; cdr3_aa: ASKGTRSDEAF
j_call: TRBJ2-1; d_call: TRBD2; v_call: TRBV2; cdr3_aa: ATLGERESNEQF
j_call: TRBJ2-1; d_call: TRBD1; v_call: TRBV7-9; cdr3_aa: ASSVRDRGPNNEQF
j_call: TRBJ2-3; d_call: TRBD2; v_call: TRBV19; cdr3_aa: ASSRELAGSTDTQY
j_call: TRBJ2-4; d_call: TRBD2; v_call: TRBV9; cdr3_aa: ASSSSGSGLNIQY
j_call: TRBJ2-5; d_call: NA; v_call: TRBV29-1; cdr3_aa: SVEDEGEETQY
j_call: TRBJ2-7; d_call: TRBD1; v_call: TRBV11-2; cdr3_aa: ASSITGQGVEQY
j_call: TRBJ2-2; d_call: TRBD1; v_call: TRBV25-1; cdr3_aa: ASYSDRTTGELF
j_call: TRBJ1-1; d_call: NA; v_call: TRBV29-1; cdr3_aa: SVELQGRSGAEAF
j_call: TRBJ1-1; d_call: NA; v_call: TRBV15; cdr3_aa: ATSRARGNTEAF
j_call: TRBJ2-2; d_call: NA; v_call: TRBV7-9; cdr3_aa: ASSLLGELF
j_call: TRBJ1-4; d_call: NA; v_call: TRBV6-5; cdr3_aa: ASRGMGEKLF
j_call: TRBJ2-7; d_call: TRBD1; v_call: TRBV9; cdr3_aa: ASSPTGAQGYEQY
j_call: TRBJ1-2; d_call: NA; v_call: TRBV9; cdr3_aa: ASSVGAGEDGYT
j_call: TRBJ2-1; d_call: NA; v_call: TRBV29-1; cdr3_aa: SVVWTGQF
j_call: TRBJ2-3; d_call: NA; v_call: TRBV2; cdr3_aa: ASSAGRSSTDTQY
j_call: TRBJ2-7; d_call: TRBD1; v_call: TRBV11-2; cdr3_aa: ASSHGTGQPYEQY
j_call: TRBJ2-7; d_call: NA; v_call: TRBV27; cdr3_aa: ASSFSGSYEQY
j_call: TRBJ2-5; d_call: NA; v_call: TRBV2; cdr3_aa: ASTRLQETQY
j_call: TRBJ2-7; d_call: NA; v_call: TRBV29-1; cdr3_aa: TVTEGYEQY
j_call: TRBJ2-7; d_call: TRBD2; v_call: TRBV9; cdr3_aa: ASSVGLAGTTYEQY
j_call: TRBJ2-2; d_call: TRBD1; v_call: TRBV7-9; cdr3_aa: ASSRDRGAGELF
j_call: TRBJ2-2; d_call: NA; v_call: TRBV29-1; cdr3_aa: SVGARQGRTGELF
j_call: TRBJ2-7; d_call: TRBD2; v_call: TRBV27; cdr3_aa: ASVGEGGSSYEQY
j_call: TRBJ1-1; d_call: NA; v_call: TRBV27; cdr3_aa: ASSLLTGNTEAF
j_call: TRBJ2-1; d_call: TRBD1; v_call: TRBV7-9; cdr3_aa: ASSSGQGQNNEQF
j_call: TRBJ2-5; d_call: NA; v_call: TRBV5-1; cdr3_aa: ASRHARGGGETQY
j_call: TRBJ2-3; d_call: NA; v_call: TRBV7-9; cdr3_aa: ASTLTDTQY
j_call: TRBJ1-2; d_call: NA; v_call: TRBV7-8; cdr3_aa: ASSLPLQGAGYT